These 2 T cell receptor beta chains were sequenced from one sample in a study of CD8 T cells in ankylosing spondylitis (dated 2017 in TCRdb). The library was generated by 5' RACE. Sequencing relied on an Illumina HiSeq 2500. The public reads were reanalyzed by TCRdb: fastp trimming at Q25, MiXCR alignment, in-frame beta chains only. Rows merge per CDR3 protein into single entries with the most common DNA and genes. This sample gives roughly 180,000 distinct CDR3 sequences in total; approximately 10% of them show up just once. The top ten hold about 15% of the sample. The sample was blood, either unsorted or a sorted T cell fraction (not recorded which). The receptors originated from a female donor with ankylosing spondylitis or in good health (not recorded which).

This clonotype was detected ten times or more. This chain uses TRBV12-3 or TRBV12-4 with TRBJ1-1, with D unclear. With 1 base removed from V and 6 bases from J, the gap between germline ends came to 9 bases. The CDR3 totals 13 residues. The CDR3 loop reads CASSLGVGPEAFF. In DNA form, the CDR3 reads TGTGCCAGCAGTTTAGGTGTGGGCCCTGAAGCTTTCTTT.

The chain recombines TRBV9 with TRBJ2-1, with 10 bases identical to TRBD1. J gave up 5 bases and V 5 bases, and 4 bases lay outside the gene matches. The CDR3 contains 14 residues. The germline CDR1 and CDR2 sequences are SGDLS and YYNGEE. CDR3 coding DNA: TGTGCCAGCAGTGCCGGGACAGGGGACAATGAGCAGTTCTTC. Translating gives CASSAGTGDNEQFF.